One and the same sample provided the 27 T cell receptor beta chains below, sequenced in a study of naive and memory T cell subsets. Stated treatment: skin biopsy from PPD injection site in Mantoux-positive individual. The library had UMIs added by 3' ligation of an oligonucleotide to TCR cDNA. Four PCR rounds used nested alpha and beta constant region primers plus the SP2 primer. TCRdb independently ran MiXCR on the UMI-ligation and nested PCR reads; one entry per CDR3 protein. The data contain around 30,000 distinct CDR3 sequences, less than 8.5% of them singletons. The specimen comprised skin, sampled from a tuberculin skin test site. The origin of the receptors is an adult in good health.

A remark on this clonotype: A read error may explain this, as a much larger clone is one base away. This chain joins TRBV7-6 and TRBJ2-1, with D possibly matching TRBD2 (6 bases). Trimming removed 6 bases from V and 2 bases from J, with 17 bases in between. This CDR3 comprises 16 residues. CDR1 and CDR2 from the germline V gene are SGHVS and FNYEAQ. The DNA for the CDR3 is TGTGCCAGCAGTAAAACTGAGCGGAGGGCCTACAATGAGCAGTTCTTC. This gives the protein CASSKTERRAYNEQFF.

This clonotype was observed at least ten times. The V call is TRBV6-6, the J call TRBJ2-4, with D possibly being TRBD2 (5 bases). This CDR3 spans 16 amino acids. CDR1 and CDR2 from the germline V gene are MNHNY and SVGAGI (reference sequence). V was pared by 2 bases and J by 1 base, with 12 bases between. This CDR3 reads CASSYKDRGAKNIQYF. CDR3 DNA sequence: TGTGCCAGCAGTTACAAGGACCGAGGGGCCAAAAACATTCAGTACTTC.

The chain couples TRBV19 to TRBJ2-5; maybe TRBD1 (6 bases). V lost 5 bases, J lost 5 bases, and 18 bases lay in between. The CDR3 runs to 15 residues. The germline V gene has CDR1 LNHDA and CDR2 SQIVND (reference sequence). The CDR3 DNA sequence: TGTGCCAGTAGTGGGGGCGGAATTTTAATGGAGACCCAGTACTTC. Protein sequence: CASSGGGILMETQYF.

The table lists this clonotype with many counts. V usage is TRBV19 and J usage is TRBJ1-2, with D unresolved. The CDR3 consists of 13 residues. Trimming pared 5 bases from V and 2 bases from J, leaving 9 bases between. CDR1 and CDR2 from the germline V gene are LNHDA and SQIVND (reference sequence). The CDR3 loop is CASSEALNYGYTF. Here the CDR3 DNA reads TGTGCCAGTAGTGAGGCGCTGAACTATGGCTACACCTTC. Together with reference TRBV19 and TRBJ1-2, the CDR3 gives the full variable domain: DGGITQSPKYLFRKEGQNVTLSCEQNLNHDAMYWYRQDPGQGLRLIYYSQIVNDFQKGDIAEGYSVSREKKESFPLTVTSAQKNPTAFYLCASSEALNYGYTFGSGTRLTVV.

The chain's CDR3 is CASSPPASGGRGHEQYF. The CDR3 DNA reads as TGTGCCAGCAGCCCCCCCGCTAGCGGGGGGCGCGGGCACGAGCAGTACTTC. V is TRBV7-9 and J is TRBJ2-7; TRBD2 matches 11 bases. With 5 bases clipped from V and 5 bases from J, the junction kept 14 bases outside the gene matches. The CDR3 is 17 amino acids. Germline CDR1 is SEHNR and CDR2 is FQNEAQ (reference sequence).

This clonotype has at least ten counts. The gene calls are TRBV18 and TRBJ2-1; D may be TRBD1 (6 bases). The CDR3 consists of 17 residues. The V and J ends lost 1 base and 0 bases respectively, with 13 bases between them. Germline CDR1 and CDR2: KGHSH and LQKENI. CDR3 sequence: CASSPRGRTDSYNEQFF. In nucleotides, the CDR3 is TGTGCCAGCTCACCACGTGGGCGGACAGACTCCTACAATGAGCAGTTCTTC.

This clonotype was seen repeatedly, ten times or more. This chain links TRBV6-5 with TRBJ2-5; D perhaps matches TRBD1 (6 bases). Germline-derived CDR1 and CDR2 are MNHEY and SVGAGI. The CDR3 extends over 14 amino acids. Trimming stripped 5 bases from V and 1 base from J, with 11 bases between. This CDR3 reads CASSTGYSQETQYF. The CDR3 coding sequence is TGTGCCAGCAGTACAGGGTATTCCCAAGAGACCCAGTACTTC.

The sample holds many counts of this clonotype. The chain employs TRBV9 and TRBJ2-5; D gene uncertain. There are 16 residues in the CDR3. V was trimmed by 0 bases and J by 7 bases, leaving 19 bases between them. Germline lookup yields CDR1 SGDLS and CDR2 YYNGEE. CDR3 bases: TGTGCCAGCAGCGTAGGAAGTGACGGCGGAGTTGGGACCCAGTACTTC. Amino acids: CASSVGSDGGVGTQYF. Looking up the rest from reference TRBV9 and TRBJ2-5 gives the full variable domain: DSGVTQTPKHLITATGQRVTLRCSPRSGDLSVYWYQQSLDQGLQFLIQYYNGEERAKGNILERFSAQQFPDLHSELNLSSLELGDSALYFCASSVGSDGGVGTQYFGPGTRLLVL.

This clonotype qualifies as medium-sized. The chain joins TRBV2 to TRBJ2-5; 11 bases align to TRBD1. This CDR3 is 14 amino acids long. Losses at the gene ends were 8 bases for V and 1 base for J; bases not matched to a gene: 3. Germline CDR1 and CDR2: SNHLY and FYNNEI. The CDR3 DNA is TGTGCCAGCTGGGACAGGGGGACCCAAGAGACCCAGTACTTC. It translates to CASWDRGTQETQYF.

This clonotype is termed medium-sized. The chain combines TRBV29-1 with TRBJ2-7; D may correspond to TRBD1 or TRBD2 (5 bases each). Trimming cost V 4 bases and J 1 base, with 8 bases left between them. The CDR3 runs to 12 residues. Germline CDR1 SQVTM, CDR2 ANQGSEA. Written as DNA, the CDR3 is TGCAGCGTTGGGGACGGATCCTACGAGCAGTACTTC. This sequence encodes CSVGDGSYEQYF.

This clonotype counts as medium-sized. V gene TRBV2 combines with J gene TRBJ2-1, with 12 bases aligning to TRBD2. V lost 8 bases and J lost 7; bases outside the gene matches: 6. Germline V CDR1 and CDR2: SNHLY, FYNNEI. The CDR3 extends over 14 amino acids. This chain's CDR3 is CASLLAGGGNEQFF. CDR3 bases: TGTGCCAGCCTACTAGCGGGGGGCGGGAATGAGCAGTTCTTC. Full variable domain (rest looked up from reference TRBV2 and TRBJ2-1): EPEVTQTPSHQVTQMGQEVILRCVPISNHLYFYWYRQILGQKVEFLVSFYNNEISEKSEIFDDQFSVERPDGSNFTLKIRSTKLEDSAMYFCASLLAGGGNEQFFGPGTRLTVL.

CDR3 nucleotide sequence: TGTGCCAGCAGCCCTTCCGGGACAGGAGGTCGGGGCTACACCTTC. Translation: CASSPSGTGGRGYTF. The rearrangement uses TRBV7-8 and TRBJ1-2; 8 bases are a match to TRBD1. Germline trimming cut 5 bases from V and 8 bases from J; bases unmatched to any gene: 13. The CDR3 has 15 amino acids. Germline-derived CDR1 and CDR2 are SGHVS and FQNEAQ.

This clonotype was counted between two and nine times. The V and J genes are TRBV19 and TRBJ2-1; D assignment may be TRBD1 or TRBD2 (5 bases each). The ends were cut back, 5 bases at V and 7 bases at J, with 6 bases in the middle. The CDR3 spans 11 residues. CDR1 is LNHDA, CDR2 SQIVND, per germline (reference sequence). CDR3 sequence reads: CASSGGNEQFF. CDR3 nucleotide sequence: TGTGCCAGTAGTGGGGGTAATGAGCAGTTCTTC. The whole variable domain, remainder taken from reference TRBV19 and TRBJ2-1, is DGGITQSPKYLFRKEGQNVTLSCEQNLNHDAMYWYRQDPGQGLRLIYYSQIVNDFQKGDIAEGYSVSREKKESFPLTVTSAQKNPTAFYLCASSGGNEQFFGPGTRLTVL.

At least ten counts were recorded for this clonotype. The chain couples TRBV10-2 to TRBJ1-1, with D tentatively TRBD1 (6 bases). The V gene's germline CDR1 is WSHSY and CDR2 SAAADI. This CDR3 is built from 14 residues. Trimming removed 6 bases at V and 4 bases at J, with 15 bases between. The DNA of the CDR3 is TGCGCCAGCAGGGAGACAGGATCGGGCACTGAAGCTTTCTTT. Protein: CASRETGSGTEAFF.

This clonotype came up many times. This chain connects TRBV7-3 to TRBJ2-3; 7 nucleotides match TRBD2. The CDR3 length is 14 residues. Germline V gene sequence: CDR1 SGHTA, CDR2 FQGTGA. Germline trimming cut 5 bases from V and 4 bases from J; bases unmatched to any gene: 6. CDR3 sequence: CASSLSGSADTQYF. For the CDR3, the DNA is TGTGCCAGCAGCCTTAGCGGGTCCGCAGATACGCAGTATTTT.

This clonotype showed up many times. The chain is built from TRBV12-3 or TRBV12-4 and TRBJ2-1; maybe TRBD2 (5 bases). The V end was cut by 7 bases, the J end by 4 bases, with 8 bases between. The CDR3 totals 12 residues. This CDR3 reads CASTDSYNEQFF. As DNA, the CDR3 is TGTGCCAGCACGGACTCATACAATGAGCAGTTCTTC.

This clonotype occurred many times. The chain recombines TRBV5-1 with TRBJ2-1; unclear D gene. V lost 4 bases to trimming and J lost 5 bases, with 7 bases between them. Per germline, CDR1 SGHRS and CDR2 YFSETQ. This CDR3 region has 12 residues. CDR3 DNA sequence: TGCGCCAGCAGCCTACTACACAATGAGCAGTTCTTC. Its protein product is CASSLLHNEQFF.

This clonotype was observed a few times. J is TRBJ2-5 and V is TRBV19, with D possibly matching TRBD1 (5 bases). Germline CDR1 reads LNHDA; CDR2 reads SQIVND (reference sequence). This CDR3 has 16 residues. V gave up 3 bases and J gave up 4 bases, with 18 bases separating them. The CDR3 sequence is CASSIQGASSVETQYF. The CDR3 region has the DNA TGTGCCAGTAGTATTCAAGGGGCGAGTAGTGTAGAGACCCAGTACTTC.

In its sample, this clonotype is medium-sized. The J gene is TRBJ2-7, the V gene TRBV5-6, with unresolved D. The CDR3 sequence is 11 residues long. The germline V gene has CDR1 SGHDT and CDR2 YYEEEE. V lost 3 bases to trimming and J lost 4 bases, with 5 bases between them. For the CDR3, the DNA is TGTGCCAGCAGCTCCTCGTACGAGCAGTACTTC. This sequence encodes CASSSSYEQYF.

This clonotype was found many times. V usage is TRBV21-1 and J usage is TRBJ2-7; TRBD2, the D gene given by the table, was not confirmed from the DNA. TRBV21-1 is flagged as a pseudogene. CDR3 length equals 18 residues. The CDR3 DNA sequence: TGTGCCAGCAGCAAAGTTTCGGACGGACCGCTCGGCCCCTACGAGCAGTACTTC. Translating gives CASSKVSDGPLGPYEQYF.

CDR3 nucleotides: TGCAGTGCTACGGGACGAGCGCATGAGCAGTTCTTC. Translating it yields CSATGRAHEQFF. The V call is TRBV20-1, the J call TRBJ2-1; D is possibly TRBD1 or TRBD2 (5 bases each). CDR1 and CDR2 (germline): DFQATT, SNEGSKA (reference sequence). V gave up 4 bases and J gave up 8 bases, with 12 bases separating them. The CDR3 covers 12 residues.

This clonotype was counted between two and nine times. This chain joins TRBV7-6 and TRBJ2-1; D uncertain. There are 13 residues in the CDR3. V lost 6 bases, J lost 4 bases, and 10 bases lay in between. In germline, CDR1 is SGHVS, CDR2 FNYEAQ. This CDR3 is CASRAVSYNEQFF. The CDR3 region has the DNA TGTGCCAGCAGGGCCGTCTCTTACAATGAGCAGTTCTTC. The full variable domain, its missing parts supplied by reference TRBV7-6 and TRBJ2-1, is GAGVSQSPRYKVTKRGQDVALRCDPISGHVSLYWYRQALGQGPEFLTYFNYEAQQDKSGLPNDRFSAERPEGSISTLTIQRTEQRDSAMYRCASRAVSYNEQFFGPGTRLTVL.

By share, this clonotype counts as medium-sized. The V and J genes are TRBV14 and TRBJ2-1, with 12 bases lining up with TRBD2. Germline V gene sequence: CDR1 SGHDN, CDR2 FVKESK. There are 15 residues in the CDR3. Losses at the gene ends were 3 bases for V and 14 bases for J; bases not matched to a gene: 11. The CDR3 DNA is TGTGCCAGCAGCCAGGCTTCCGTGACTAGCGGGGGAAAGTTCTTC. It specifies CASSQASVTSGGKFF.

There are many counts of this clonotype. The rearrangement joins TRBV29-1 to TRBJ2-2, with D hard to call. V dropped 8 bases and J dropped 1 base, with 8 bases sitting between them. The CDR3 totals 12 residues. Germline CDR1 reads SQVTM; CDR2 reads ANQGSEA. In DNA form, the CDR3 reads TGCAGCCTAAAGGGGAACACCGGGGAGCTGTTTTTT. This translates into CSLKGNTGELFF.

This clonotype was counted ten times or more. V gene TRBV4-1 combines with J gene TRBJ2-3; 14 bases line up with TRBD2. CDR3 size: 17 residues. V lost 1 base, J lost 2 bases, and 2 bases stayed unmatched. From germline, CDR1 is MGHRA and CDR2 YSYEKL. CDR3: CASSQGLAGGNTDTQYF. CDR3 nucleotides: TGCGCCAGCAGCCAAGGACTAGCGGGGGGGAACACAGATACGCAGTATTTT.

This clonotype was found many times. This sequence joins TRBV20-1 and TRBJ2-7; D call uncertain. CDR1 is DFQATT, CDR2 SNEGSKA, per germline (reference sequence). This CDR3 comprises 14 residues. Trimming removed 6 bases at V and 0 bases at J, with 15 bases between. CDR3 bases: TGCAGTGCGGTCCCCGATCCCAGCTCCTACGAGCAGTACTTC. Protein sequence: CSAVPDPSSYEQYF.

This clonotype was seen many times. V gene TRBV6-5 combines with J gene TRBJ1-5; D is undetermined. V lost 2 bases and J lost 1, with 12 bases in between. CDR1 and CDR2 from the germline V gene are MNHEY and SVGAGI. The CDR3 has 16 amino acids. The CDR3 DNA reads TGTGCCAGCAGTTACCAGAAACCCCCCAGCAATCAGCCCCAGCATTTT. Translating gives CASSYQKPPSNQPQHF.